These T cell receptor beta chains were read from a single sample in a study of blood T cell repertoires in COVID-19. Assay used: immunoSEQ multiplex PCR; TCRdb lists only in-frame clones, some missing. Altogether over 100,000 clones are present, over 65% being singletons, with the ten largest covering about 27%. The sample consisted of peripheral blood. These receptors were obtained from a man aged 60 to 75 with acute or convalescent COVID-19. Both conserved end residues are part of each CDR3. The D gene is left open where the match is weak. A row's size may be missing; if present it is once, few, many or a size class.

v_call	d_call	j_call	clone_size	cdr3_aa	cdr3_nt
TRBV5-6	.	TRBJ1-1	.	CASSFTVLDTEAFF	TGTGCCAGCAGCTTTACGGTGCTCGACACTGAAGCTTTCTTT
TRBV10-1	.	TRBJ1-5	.	CASSESSQPQHF	TGCGCCAGCAGTGAGTCGAGTCAGCCCCAGCATTTT
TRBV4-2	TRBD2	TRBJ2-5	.	CASSKLISVLSGSQETQYF	TGTGCCAGCAGCAAGTTGATCTCTGTGCTCAGCGGGAGTCAAGAGACCCAGTACTTC
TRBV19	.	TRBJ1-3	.	CASRTGLSGNTIYF	TGTGCCAGTAGGACAGGCCTCTCTGGAAACACCATATATTTT
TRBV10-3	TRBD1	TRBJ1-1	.	CAISDRDRGSNTEAFF	TGTGCCATCAGTGACCGGGACAGGGGGTCGAACACTGAAGCTTTCTTT
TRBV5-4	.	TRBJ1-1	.	CASSLVFGGGTEAFF	TGTGCCAGCAGCTTGGTCTTCGGCGGGGGCACTGAAGCTTTCTTT
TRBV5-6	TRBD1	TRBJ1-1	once	CASSLRGQVMNTEAFF	TGTGCCAGCAGTTTGAGGGGGCAGGTCATGAACACTGAAGCTTTCTTT
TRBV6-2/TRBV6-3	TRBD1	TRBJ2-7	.	CASSRQGRYVTYEQYF	TGTGCCAGCAGTAGACAGGGGCGCTATGTAACCTACGAGCAGTACTTC
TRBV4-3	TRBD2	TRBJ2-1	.	CASSQGHAGLYNEQFF	TGCGCCAGCAGCCAAGGTCACGCGGGACTATACAATGAGCAGTTCTTC
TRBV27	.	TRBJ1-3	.	CASSFRGIGNTIYF	TGTGCCAGCAGTTTCAGAGGGATCGGAAACACCATATATTTT
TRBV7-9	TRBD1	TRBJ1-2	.	CASSLAGGRGHGYTF	TGTGCCAGCAGCTTAGCGGGTGGCAGGGGGCATGGCTACACCTTC
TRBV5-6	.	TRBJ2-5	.	CASSLPGQGQETQYF	TGTGCCAGCAGCTTACCGGGACAAGGGCAAGAGACCCAGTACTTC
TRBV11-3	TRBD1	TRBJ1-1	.	CASSLSGGTAEAFF	TGTGCCAGCAGCTTAAGTGGCGGGACAGCCGAAGCTTTCTTT
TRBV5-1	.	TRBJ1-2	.	CASSPGGTNFYGYTF	TGCGCCAGCAGCCCCGGGGGGACGAATTTCTATGGCTACACCTTC
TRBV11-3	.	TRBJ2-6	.	CASSPGGTGANVLTF	TGTGCCAGCAGCCCCGGGGGAACTGGGGCCAACGTCCTGACTTTC
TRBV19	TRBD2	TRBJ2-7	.	CASSIVLHTSGGEYEQYF	TGTGCCAGTAGTATAGTTCTCCATACTAGCGGAGGGGAATACGAGCAGTACTTC
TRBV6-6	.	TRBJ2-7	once	CASSYAGYEQYF	TGTGCCAGCAGTTACGCCGGTTACGAGCAGTACTTC
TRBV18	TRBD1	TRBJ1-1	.	CASSPLQGRFTEAFF	TGTGCCAGCTCACCTCTACAGGGGCGATTCACTGAAGCTTTCTTT
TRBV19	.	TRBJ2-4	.	CASSATGSDKNIQYF	TGTGCCAGTAGTGCTACAGGGTCGGACAAAAACATTCAGTACTTC
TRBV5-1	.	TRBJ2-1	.	CASSRDLYNEQFF	TGCGCCAGCAGCAGGGACTTGTACAATGAGCAGTTCTTC
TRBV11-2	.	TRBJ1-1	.	CASSLESPVLSPQAFF	TGTGCCAGCAGCTTAGAATCCCCTGTTTTATCGCCTCAGGCTTTCTTT
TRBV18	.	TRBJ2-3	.	CASSPSEAGNTQYF	TGTGCCAGCTCACCGTCTGAAGCCGGGAATACGCAGTATTTT
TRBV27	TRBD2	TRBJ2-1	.	CASKSGGFNEQFF	TGTGCCAGCAAGAGCGGGGGTTTTAATGAGCAGTTCTTC
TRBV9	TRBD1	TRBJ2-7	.	CASSPGTARYEQYF	TGTGCCAGCAGCCCGGGGACAGCCCGCTACGAGCAGTACTTC
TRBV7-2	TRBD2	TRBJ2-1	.	CASSEAGVVNEQFF	TGTGCCAGCAGTGAGGCGGGAGTGGTTAATGAGCAGTTCTTC
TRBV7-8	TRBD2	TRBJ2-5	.	CASSKTSGIGTQYF	TGTGCCAGCAGCAAGACTAGCGGGATTGGGACCCAGTACTTC
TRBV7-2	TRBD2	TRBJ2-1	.	CASSLGGSGRYNEQFF	TGTGCCAGCAGCTTAGGCGGTAGCGGGAGATACAATGAGCAGTTCTTC
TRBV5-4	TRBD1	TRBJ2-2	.	CASSWGQGGTGELFF	TGTGCCAGCAGCTGGGGACAGGGAGGCACCGGGGAGCTGTTTTTT
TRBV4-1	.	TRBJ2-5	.	CASSHYSSGGETQYF	TGCGCCAGCAGCCACTACAGTAGCGGAGGGGAGACCCAGTACTTC
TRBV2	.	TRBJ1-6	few	CASTPGRGSPLHF	TGTGCCAGCACCCCAGGTCGGGGTTCACCCCTCCACTTT
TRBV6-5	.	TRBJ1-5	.	CASFAPGGYQPQHF	TGTGCCAGCTTCGCTCCGGGTGGGTATCAGCCCCAGCATTTT
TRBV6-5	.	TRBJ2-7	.	CASRTPLSSYEQYF	TGTGCCAGCCGGACACCCCTGAGCTCCTACGAGCAGTACTTC
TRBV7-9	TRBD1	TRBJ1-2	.	CASSQGDSYGYTF	TGTGCCAGCAGCCAAGGGGACAGCTATGGCTACACCTTC
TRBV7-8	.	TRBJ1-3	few	CASSFLSGNTIYF	TGTGCCAGCAGCTTCTTATCTGGAAACACCATATATTTT
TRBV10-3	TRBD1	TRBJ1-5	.	CAISEGQGDQPQHF	TGTGCCATCAGTGAGGGACAGGGGGATCAGCCCCAGCATTTT
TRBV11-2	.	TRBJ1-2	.	CASSLVGGNYGYTF	TGTGCCAGCAGCTTAGTTGGGGGCAACTATGGCTACACCTTC
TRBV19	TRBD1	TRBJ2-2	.	CASSMRQGSLSGELFF	TGTGCCAGTAGTATGAGACAGGGCAGTTTGTCCGGGGAGCTGTTTTTT
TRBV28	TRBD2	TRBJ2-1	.	CASLGSAGGDSLNEQFF	TGTGCCAGTTTGGGCTCGGCGGGAGGGGACAGTCTCAATGAGCAGTTCTTC
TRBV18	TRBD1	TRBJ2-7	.	CASSHRGRGYEQYF	TGTGCCAGCTCACACAGGGGACGGGGCTACGAGCAGTACTTC
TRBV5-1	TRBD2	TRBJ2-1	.	CASSVTSGTYNEQFF	TGCGCCAGCAGCGTAACTAGCGGGACATACAATGAGCAGTTCTTC
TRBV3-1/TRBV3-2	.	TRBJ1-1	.	CASSPQAGRTEAFF	TGTGCCAGCAGCCCCCAGGCGGGGCGGACTGAAGCTTTCTTT
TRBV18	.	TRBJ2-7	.	CASSPDQGRVDEQYF	TGTGCCAGCTCACCAGATCAGGGGCGAGTGGACGAGCAGTACTTC
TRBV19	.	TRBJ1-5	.	CATSRYSGNQPQHF	TGTGCCACCTCGAGGTACTCGGGCAATCAGCCCCAGCATTTT
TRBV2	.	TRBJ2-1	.	CALSWAGINYNEQFF	TGCGCGCTCTCGTGGGCGGGGATAAACTACAATGAGCAGTTCTTC
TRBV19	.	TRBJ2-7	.	CASRQQGYEQYF	TGTGCCAGTAGGCAACAGGGCTACGAGCAGTACTTC